The 31 T cell receptor beta chains listed next were all sequenced from one sample in a study of follicular helper T cells after annual influenza vaccination. The assay was immunoSEQ multiplex PCR, and TCRdb's table has in-frame clones only and misses some. The sample comprises 10,000 or so clones, roughly four fifths of which are singletons, and about 0.77% rests with the top ten. The time point denotes: 2014-2015 season, 7 days after vaccination. Sample: CXCR5- memory CD4+ T cells sorted from blood, taken 7 days after influenza vaccination. The receptor set was obtained from an adult who received the influenza vaccine.

The chain is built from TRBV13 and TRBJ1-1; D gene unclear. Germline CDR1 is PRHDT and CDR2 is FYEKMQ (reference sequence). This CDR3 is 17 amino acids long. V lost 5 bases, J lost 0 bases, and 19 bases lay in between. In DNA form, the CDR3 reads TGTGCCAGCAGCCCACCCCCGGAGGGAAACATGAACACTGAAGCTTTCTTT. Amino acids: CASSPPPEGNMNTEAFF.

This sequence joins TRBV11-2 and TRBJ1-4; TRBD1 matches 10 bases. CDR1 SGHAT and CDR2 FQNNGV come from the germline V gene. After removal of 2 bases from V and 16 bases from J, the junction contained 13 bases not matched to a gene. The CDR3 sequence is 15 residues long. CDR3 DNA: TGTGCCAGCAGCTTATCCGGGACAGGGGCGGCTGATTCGTTTTTT. Translation: CASSLSGTGAADSFF.

The gene calls are TRBV6-5 and TRBJ2-6, with D possibly being TRBD2 (5 bases). The CDR3 length is 15 residues. Per germline, CDR1 MNHEY and CDR2 SVGAGI. Trimming shortened V by 6 bases and J by 2 bases, and 11 bases separated the two germline ends. As DNA, the CDR3 is TGTGCCAGCAGGACATACGGGGCTGGGGCCAACGTCCTGACTTTC. Protein product: CASRTYGAGANVLTF.

In DNA form, the CDR3 reads TGTGCCATCAGTGTCTTGGGTGAAGGTGAGCAGTTCTTC. Amino acid sequence: CAISVLGEGEQFF. The chain joins TRBV10-3 to TRBJ2-1; no firm D call. This CDR3 has 13 amino acids. CDR1 and CDR2 (germline): ENHRY, SYGVKD. Deletions cut 4 bases from V and 9 bases from J, with 13 bases between.

The chain uses TRBV19 and TRBJ2-1; 9 bases fit TRBD2. From germline, CDR1 is LNHDA and CDR2 SQIVND (reference sequence). J gave up 6 bases and V 4 bases, and 10 bases lay outside the gene matches. The CDR3 is 16 amino acids. The CDR3 region is CASSNSASGVINEQFF. DNA of the CDR3: TGTGCCAGTAGTAACTCGGCTAGCGGGGTTATCAATGAGCAGTTCTTC.

CDR3 DNA sequence: TGTGCCAGCAGTTACTCGACCGTACCCCAAGAGACCCAGTACTTC. Residues: CASSYSTVPQETQYF. The chain recombines TRBV6-6 with TRBJ2-5; no reliable D call. CDR1 MNHNY and CDR2 SVGAGI come from the germline V gene (reference sequence). V lost 0 bases to trimming and J lost 1 base, with 9 bases between them. This CDR3 is built from 15 residues.

The V and J genes are TRBV19 and TRBJ1-1; D gene uncertain. Trimming cost V 6 bases and J 0 bases, with 8 bases left between them. The germline CDR1 and CDR2 sequences are LNHDA and SQIVND (reference sequence). CDR3 length: 13 residues. The DNA of the CDR3 is TGTGCCAGTAGCTCGGACCTGAACACTGAAGCTTTCTTT. It specifies CASSSDLNTEAFF.

CDR3 region: CASRREGRRAEAFF. In DNA form, the CDR3 reads TGTGCCAGCCGCCGCGAGGGACGACGGGCTGAAGCTTTCTTT. The V call is TRBV5-6, the J call TRBJ1-1; D is possibly TRBD1 (5 bases). The germline V and J ends were trimmed by 7 bases and 6 bases, with 19 bases remaining between them. Germline lookup yields CDR1 SGHDT and CDR2 YYEEEE. CDR3 length equals 14 residues.

The sample holds one count of this clone. This chain joins TRBV2 and TRBJ2-3, with TRBD2 matching over 11 bases. With 2 bases clipped from V and 1 base from J, the junction kept 8 bases outside the gene matches. From germline, CDR1 is SNHLY and CDR2 FYNNEI. The CDR3 consists of 18 residues. CDR3 in amino acids: CASSELAGGDLGTDTQYF. CDR3 bases: TGTGCCAGCAGTGAACTAGCGGGAGGTGATCTGGGCACAGATACGCAGTATTTT.

The chain recombines TRBV19 with TRBJ2-1; the match to TRBD2 covers 11 bases. Germline V lookup: CDR1 LNHDA, CDR2 SQIVND (reference sequence). The CDR3 runs to 15 residues. J lost 4 bases, V lost 5 bases, and 4 bases had no gene match. The CDR3 bases are TGTGCCAGTAGTCCTAGCGGGGGGCCATACAATGAGCAGTTCTTC. Protein product: CASSPSGGPYNEQFF.

The CDR3 protein is CSVAAQQGETQYF. Here the CDR3 DNA reads TGCAGCGTCGCAGCACAGCAAGGGGAGACCCAGTACTTC. This rearrangement joins TRBV29-1 to TRBJ2-5; D unclear. Trimming left V 6 bases short and J 5 bases short, with 16 bases between. Germline CDR1 is SQVTM and CDR2 is ANQGSEA. There are 13 residues in the CDR3. The variable domain in full, completed from reference TRBV29-1 and TRBJ2-5, reads SAVISQKPSRDICQRGTSLTIQCQVDSQVTMMFWYRQQPGQSLTLIATANQGSEATYESGFVIDKFPISRPNLTFSTLTVSNMSPEDSSIYLCSVAAQQGETQYFGPGTRLLVL.

V and J are TRBV18 and TRBJ1-6, with D possibly TRBD1 on 5 matching bases. The V end lost 3 bases, the J end lost 7 bases, and 13 bases lay between the germline ends. Germline CDR1 reads KGHSH; CDR2 reads LQKENI. The CDR3 is 15 amino acids. The CDR3 sequence: CASSPQGLGNSPLHF. Written as DNA, the CDR3 is TGTGCCAGCTCACCGCAGGGATTGGGGAATTCACCCCTCCACTTT.

The chain links TRBV29-1 to TRBJ2-2; D gene uncertain. The CDR3 length is 14 residues. Between the trimmed V and J ends, which lost 4 bases and 2 bases, there was a span of 11 bases. Germline V gene data show CDR1 as SQVTM and CDR2 as ANQGSEA. Here the CDR3 DNA reads TGCAGCGTTGGGGCGAGCCGTAACACCGGGGAGCTGTTTTTT. Protein product: CSVGASRNTGELFF.

The rearrangement links TRBV18 to TRBJ2-6; 7 bases fit TRBD1. Germline V lookup: CDR1 KGHSH, CDR2 LQKENI. With V trimmed by 4 bases and J by 3 bases, 3 bases remained unmatched. The CDR3 totals 15 residues. CDR3 bases: TGTGCCAGCTCACAAGGACAGGATGGGGCCAACGTCCTGACTTTC. Its translation is CASSQGQDGANVLTF.

V usage is TRBV6-6 and J usage is TRBJ2-5, with 11 bases identical to TRBD1. Germline V lookup: CDR1 MNHNY, CDR2 SVGAGI (reference sequence). CDR3 length: 16 amino acids. V lost 2 bases and J lost 4; bases outside the gene matches: 6. This chain's CDR3 is CASSYRDRGVGETQYF. The CDR3, as DNA: TGTGCCAGCAGTTACCGGGACAGGGGGGTCGGAGAGACCCAGTACTTC.

The chain links TRBV11-3 to TRBJ2-5; 12 positions match TRBD2. CDR1 is SGHNT, CDR2 YENEEA, per germline. The CDR3 spans 15 residues. Trimming took 2 bases from V and 2 from J; bases not matched to a gene: 0. CDR3 amino acids: CASSLTSGRQETQYF. CDR3 DNA: TGTGCCAGCAGCTTAACTAGCGGGAGGCAAGAGACCCAGTACTTC. The full variable domain, its missing parts supplied by reference TRBV11-3 and TRBJ2-5, is EAGVVQSPRYKIIEKKQPVAFWCNPISGHNTLYWYLQNLGQGPELLIRYENEEAVDDSQLPKDRFSAERLKGVDSTLKIQPAELGDSAVYLCASSLTSGRQETQYFGPGTRLLVL.

There are a few counts of this clone. CDR3 nucleotides: TGCGCCAGCGGCTACAGAGTCCATAAGAACACTGAAGCTTTCTTT. It is translated as CASGYRVHKNTEAFF. This sequence joins TRBV4-1 and TRBJ1-1, with D uncertain. CDR1 is MGHRA, CDR2 YSYEKL, per germline. The V gene lost 8 bases and the J gene lost 1 base, with 17 bases spanning the gap. CDR3 length equals 15 residues.

The DNA of the CDR3 is TGTGCCAGCGGAGCCCGGAAAACTAATGAAAAACTGTTTTTT. This translates into CASGARKTNEKLFF. The chain has TRBV6-6 and TRBJ1-4; no firm D call. Trimming cost V 8 bases and J 1 base, with 11 bases left between them. This CDR3 spans 14 amino acids. Germline CDR1 MNHNY, CDR2 SVGAGI (reference sequence).

There are a few counts of this clone. The chain is built from TRBV2 and TRBJ1-2; 10 bases are shared with TRBD1. V was pared by 4 bases and J by 6 bases, with 5 bases of the junction left unmatched. The germline V gene has CDR1 SNHLY and CDR2 FYNNEI. This CDR3 is 14 amino acids long. The CDR3 reads CASSGQDRGHGYTF. CDR3 nucleotide sequence: TGTGCCAGCAGTGGCCAAGACAGGGGGCATGGCTACACCTTC.

The chain is built from TRBV5-1 and TRBJ2-1; tentative D call: TRBD2 (7 bases). V dropped 4 bases and J dropped 3 bases, with 14 bases sitting between them. Germline loops: CDR1 SGHRS, CDR2 YFSETQ. The CDR3 runs 15 residues. The CDR3 sequence: CASSALGGDYNEQFF. CDR3 DNA: TGCGCCAGCAGCGCCTTAGGGGGGGACTACAATGAGCAGTTCTTC.

The CDR3 is CASSQEGGRADEQYF. For the CDR3, the DNA is TGCGCCAGCAGCCAAGAGGGGGGGCGGGCGGACGAGCAGTACTTC. This chain joins TRBV4-3 and TRBJ2-7; D is possibly TRBD2 (7 bases). This CDR3 has 15 amino acids. V was shortened by 0 bases and J by 5 bases, with 14 bases between the two germline ends. Germline CDR1 and CDR2: LGHNA and YSLEER.

The chain combines TRBV11-2 with TRBJ2-5; D remains ambiguous. V was shortened by 5 bases and J by 2 bases, with 9 bases between the two germline ends. This CDR3 region has 13 residues. Looked up from germline, CDR1 is SGHAT and CDR2 is FQNNGV. Here the CDR3 reads CASSPPRQETQYF. The DNA of the CDR3 is TGTGCCAGCAGCCCGCCGAGACAAGAGACCCAGTACTTC.

The chain joins TRBV7-2 to TRBJ2-3; 8 bases are shared with TRBD2. There are 15 residues in the CDR3. V gave up 4 bases and J gave up 2 bases; unmatched junction bases: 5. Germline CDR1 is SGHTA and CDR2 is FQGNSA. CDR3 loop: CASSSIAGNTDTQYF. CDR3 in DNA: TGTGCCAGCAGCTCCATAGCGGGAAACACAGATACGCAGTATTTT.

The chain joins TRBV28 to TRBJ2-7; 13 positions agree with TRBD2. The V gene's germline CDR1 is MDHEN and CDR2 SYDVKM. V gave up 5 bases and J gave up 7 bases; unmatched junction bases: 14. CDR3 length: 17 amino acids. The CDR3 DNA reads as TGTGCCAGCAGTCCCGGGGCGACTAGCGGGGGGTTGTGGGAGCAGTACTTC. The encoded protein is CASSPGATSGGLWEQYF.

This clone was detected a few times. The chain combines TRBV28 with TRBJ1-6; 11 positions match TRBD1. The CDR3 length is 16 residues. Trimming at V came to 6 bases and at J to 7 bases, leaving 8 bases not matched to a gene. From germline, CDR1 is MDHEN and CDR2 SYDVKM. The CDR3 protein is CASSWDRGSVNSPLHF. The CDR3 coding sequence is TGTGCCAGCAGCTGGGACAGGGGGTCGGTAAATTCACCCCTCCACTTT.

This chain connects TRBV6-1 to TRBJ2-7; D call uncertain. The CDR3 covers 14 residues. The V end was cut by 7 bases, the J end by 4 bases, with 17 bases between. CDR1 and CDR2 (germline): MNHNS, SASEGT. CDR3 sequence: CASTDRNPPYEQYF. In DNA, the CDR3 is TGTGCCAGCACTGACCGAAATCCTCCATACGAGCAGTACTTC.

A few counts support this clone. The chain is built from TRBV6-6 and TRBJ1-2; no clear D gene. The CDR3 is 13 amino acids. Germline values: CDR1 MNHNY, CDR2 SVGAGI (reference sequence). The V end lost 4 bases, the J end lost 5 bases, and 11 bases lay between the germline ends. The CDR3 DNA is TGTGCCAGCAGTTCACCCTCGGTTTATGGCTACACCTTC. It specifies CASSSPSVYGYTF.

The gene calls are TRBV7-2 and TRBJ2-4; D possibly corresponds to TRBD1 (6 bases). This CDR3 is built from 13 residues. Trimming shortened V by 1 base and J by 14 bases, and 15 bases separated the two germline ends. The V gene's germline CDR1 is SGHTA and CDR2 FQGNSA. DNA of the CDR3: TGTGCCAGCAGCTTAGAAGGGACACTCCTCGAGTACTTC. It specifies CASSLEGTLLEYF.

For the CDR3, the DNA is TGTGCCAGCAGCTCGGAGGTTGAGCAGTTCTTC. Translation: CASSSEVEQFF. The chain couples TRBV7-8 to TRBJ2-1, with a possible D match to TRBD2 (5 bases). This CDR3 spans 11 amino acids. Germline values: CDR1 SGHVS, CDR2 FQNEAQ. V dropped 4 bases and J dropped 9 bases, with 7 bases sitting between them. Looking up the rest from reference TRBV7-8 and TRBJ2-1 gives the full variable domain: GAGVSQSPRYKVAKRGQDVALRCDPISGHVSLFWYQQALGQGPEFLTYFQNEAQLDKSGLPSDRFFAERPEGSVSTLKIQRTQQEDSAVYLCASSSEVEQFFGPGTRLTVL.

J is TRBJ2-3 and V is TRBV6-5; D is uncertain. The CDR3 is 15 residues long. Trimming removed 2 bases from V and 0 bases from J, with 9 bases in between. Germline lookup yields CDR1 MNHEY and CDR2 SVGAGI. CDR3 DNA sequence: TGTGCCAGCAGTTACCAGGTGTCTAGCACAGATACGCAGTATTTT. The encoded protein is CASSYQVSSTDTQYF.

The CDR3 nucleotides are TGTGCCAGCAGCTTGAGGGACCCTACCGAAGAGACCCAGTACTTC. As protein: CASSLRDPTEETQYF. The chain combines TRBV5-6 with TRBJ2-5; D tentatively reads TRBD1 or TRBD2 (5 bases each). Trimming cost V 1 base and J 3 bases, with 13 bases left between them. The CDR3 spans 15 residues. Per germline, CDR1 SGHDT and CDR2 YYEEEE.